This T cell receptor beta chain derives from a study of T cell responses to AZD1222 COVID-19 vaccine. Looking at the study overall: Second-dose schedules of about 4 or about 12 weeks were combined.

Findings and limits, study-wide: The span of vaccine-associated CD4 TCRs extended across spike, with dominance at 160-218 and 743-854. After two AZD1222 doses, spike-specific TCR breadth and depth rose versus day 0. Baseline testing showed seropositivity in only 6 or 7 AZD1222 recipients.

Turning to this clone: Its specificity is not known. Its ends do not fully match the called genes, so a read error is possible.

The CDR3 has 13 residues. Germline V gene sequence: CDR1 MGHDK, CDR2 SYGVNS. Generated by immunoSEQ multiplex PCR, the TCRdb table keeps only in-frame clones and is missing some. The table lists some 120,000 clones, around nine tenths of them singletons. The V and J genes are TRBV25-1 and TRBJ1-2, with unresolved D. The source was peripheral blood, collected on day 0 of AZD1222 vaccination. The TCR originated in an adult in good health. CDR3 in DNA: TGTGCCAGCAGGGCCCGGGTTGACTATGGCTGCACCTTC. Translated: CASRARVDYGCTF.